This T cell receptor beta chain originates from a study of response to subunit inactivated influenza vaccine. This clonotype was picked up a small number of times. Antigen specificity is unknown. The CDR3 is 17 residues long. V dropped 0 bases and J dropped 2; count of bases not matched to a gene: 7. The germline V gene has CDR1 MNHEY and CDR2 SVGAGI. Study results and caveats: Few new T cells, the authors suggested, are recruited by each seasonal influenza vaccination.

A single record per CDR3 protein comes from TCRdb applying MiXCR to the RT-PCR reads. Seen here are about 620,000 distinct CDR3 sequences, 12% observed once, and the top ten hold 9.5% to 13%. J is TRBJ1-3 and V is TRBV6-5; 7 nucleotides line up with TRBD1. This TCR was sampled from a man aged 45-60 years who received an inactivated influenza vaccine. Sample: PBMCs from blood, taken on the day of vaccination. CDR3 protein: CASSYSKSGGPGNTIYF. The CDR3 DNA reads as TGTGCCAGCAGTTACTCGAAATCAGGGGGACCTGGAAACACCATATATTTT.